This T cell receptor (beta chain) was captured in a study of shared clonotypes between healthy human individuals. Broader study findings: The naive CD4 repertoires of a few donors were compared, and about 5% of clonotypes were shared. Estimated clonotype richness was generally higher in naive than memory subsets.

The CDR3 is 13 amino acids. Trimming removed 6 bases at V and 4 bases at J, with 13 bases between. Germline CDR1 reads MDHEN; CDR2 reads SYDVKM. Some clones are missing from TCRdb's copy, which holds only in-frame ones; the method was immunoSEQ multiplex PCR. The repertoire consists of about 2.3 million clones, with 85% to 95% occurring once and the leading ten covering more than 0.35%. Notes on this clone: As yet, its antigen is unknown.

The V call is TRBV28, the J call TRBJ2-7, with D perhaps assigned TRBD1 or TRBD2 (5 bases each). This clonotype originated in a man younger than 35 in good health. Some clones in this sample may be carry-over from other donors' samples. Material: naive CD4+ T cells from PBMCs. This sample's subset: CD45RA+ positively selected. The CDR3 region is CASSPSWGYEQYF. The CDR3 DNA reads TGTGCCAGCAGCCCGAGTTGGGGGTACGAGCAGTACTTC.